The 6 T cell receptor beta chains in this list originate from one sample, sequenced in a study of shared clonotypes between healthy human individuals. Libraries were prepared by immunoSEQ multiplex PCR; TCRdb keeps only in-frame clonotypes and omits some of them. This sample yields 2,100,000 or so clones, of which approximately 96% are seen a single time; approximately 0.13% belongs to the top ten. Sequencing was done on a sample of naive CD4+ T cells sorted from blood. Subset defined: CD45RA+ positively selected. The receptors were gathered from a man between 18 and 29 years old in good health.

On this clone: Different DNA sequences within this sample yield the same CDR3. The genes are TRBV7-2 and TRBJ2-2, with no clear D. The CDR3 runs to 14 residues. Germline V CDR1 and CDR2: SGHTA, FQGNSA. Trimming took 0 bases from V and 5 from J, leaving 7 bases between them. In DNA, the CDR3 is TGTGCCAGCAGCTTAGCCTCCCGGACCGGGGAGCTGTTTTTT. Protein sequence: CASSLASRTGELFF.

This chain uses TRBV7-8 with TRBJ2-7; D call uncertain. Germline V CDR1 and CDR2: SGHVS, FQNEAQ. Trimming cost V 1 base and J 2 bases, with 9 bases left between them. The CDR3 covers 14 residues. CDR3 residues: CASSLGAGPYEQYF. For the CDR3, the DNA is TGTGCCAGCAGCTTAGGGGCTGGACCCTACGAGCAGTACTTC.

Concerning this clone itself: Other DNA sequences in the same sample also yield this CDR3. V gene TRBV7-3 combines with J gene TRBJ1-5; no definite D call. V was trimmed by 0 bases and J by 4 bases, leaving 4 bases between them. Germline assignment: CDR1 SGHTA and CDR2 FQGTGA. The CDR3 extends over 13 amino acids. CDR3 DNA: TGTGCCAGCAGCTTAACGGCAAATCAGCCCCAGCATTTT. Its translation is CASSLTANQPQHF.

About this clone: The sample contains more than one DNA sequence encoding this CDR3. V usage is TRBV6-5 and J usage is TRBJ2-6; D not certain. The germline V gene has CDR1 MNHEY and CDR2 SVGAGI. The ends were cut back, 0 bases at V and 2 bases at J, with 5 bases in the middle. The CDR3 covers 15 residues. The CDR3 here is CASSYSGTGANVLTF. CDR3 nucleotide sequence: TGTGCCAGCAGTTACTCGGGGACTGGGGCCAACGTCCTGACTTTC.

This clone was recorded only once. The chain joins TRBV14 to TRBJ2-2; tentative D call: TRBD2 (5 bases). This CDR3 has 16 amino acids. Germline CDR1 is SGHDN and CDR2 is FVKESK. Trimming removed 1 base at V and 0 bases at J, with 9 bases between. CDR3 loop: CASSQGKGANTGELFF. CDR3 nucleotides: TGTGCCAGCAGCCAAGGAAAGGGAGCGAACACCGGGGAGCTGTTTTTT. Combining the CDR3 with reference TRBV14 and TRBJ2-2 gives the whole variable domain EAGVTQFPSHSVIEKGQTVTLRCDPISGHDNLYWYRRVMGKEIKFLLHFVKESKQDESGMPNNRFLAERTGGTYSTLKVQPAELEDSGVYFCASSQGKGANTGELFFGEGSRLTVL.

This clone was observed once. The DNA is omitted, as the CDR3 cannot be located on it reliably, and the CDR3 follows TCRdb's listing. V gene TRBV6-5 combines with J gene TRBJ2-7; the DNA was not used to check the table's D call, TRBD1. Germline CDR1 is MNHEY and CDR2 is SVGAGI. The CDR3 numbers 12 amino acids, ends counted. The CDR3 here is CASSYVGQGSNF.